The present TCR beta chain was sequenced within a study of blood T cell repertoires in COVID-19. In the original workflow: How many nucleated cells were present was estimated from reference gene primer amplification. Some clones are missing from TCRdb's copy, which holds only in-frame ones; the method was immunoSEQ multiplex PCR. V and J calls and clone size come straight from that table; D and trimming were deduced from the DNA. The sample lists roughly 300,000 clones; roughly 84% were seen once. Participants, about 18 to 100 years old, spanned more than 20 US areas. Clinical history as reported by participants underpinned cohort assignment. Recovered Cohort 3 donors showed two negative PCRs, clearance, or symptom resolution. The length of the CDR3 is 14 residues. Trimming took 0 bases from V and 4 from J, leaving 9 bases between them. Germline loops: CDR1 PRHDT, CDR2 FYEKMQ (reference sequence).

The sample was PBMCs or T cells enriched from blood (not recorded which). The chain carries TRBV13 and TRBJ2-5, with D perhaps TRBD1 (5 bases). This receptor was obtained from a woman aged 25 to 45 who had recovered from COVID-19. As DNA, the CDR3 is TGTGCCAGCAGCTTAGGCCTCAGGGCAGAGACCCAGTACTTC. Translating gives CASSLGLRAETQYF.